The 22 T cell receptor beta chains below come from one sample, sequenced in a study of T cells after yellow fever vaccination. MiXCR was run by TCRdb on the 5' RACE reads, yielding one entry per CDR3 protein. This table has 150,000 to 200,000 distinct CDR3 sequences, about 6% appearing once. The sample here was CD4+ T cells sorted from PBMCs, taken on the day of the first yellow fever vaccination. The receptors originated from a man aged 18-30 years who received the YFV17D yellow fever vaccine.

This clonotype has a count of ten or more. The gene calls are TRBV7-2 and TRBJ2-3; unclear D gene. Per the germline V gene, CDR1 is SGHTA and CDR2 is FQGNSA. CDR3 size: 12 residues. Trimming took 6 bases from V and 4 from J, leaving 8 bases between them. Here the CDR3 reads CASSLVADTQYF. CDR3 bases: TGTGCCAGCAGTTTGGTGGCAGATACGCAGTATTTT.

Note on this clonotype: This may be a read error, as it is one base from a much larger clone. CDR3 bases: TGTGCCAGCAGCCAAGTTTTTTCGGCTAGCGGGGGGCCTTTTAATGAGCAGTTCTTC. Translation: CASSQVFSASGGPFNEQFF. The V gene is TRBV3-1, the J gene TRBJ2-1; 11 nucleotides agree with TRBD2. The ends lost 1 base at V and 7 bases at J; junction bases unmatched: 15. There are 19 residues in the CDR3. Germline values: CDR1 LGHDT, CDR2 YNNKEL (reference sequence).

In this sample, this clonotype turned up many times. The chain links TRBV5-1 to TRBJ2-3; D is ambiguous. Trimming removed 7 bases from V and 4 bases from J, with 16 bases in between. This CDR3 is 14 amino acids long. The germline V gene has CDR1 SGHRS and CDR2 YFSETQ. CDR3 residues: CASRRPDQSDTQYF. DNA of the CDR3: TGCGCCAGCCGGCGACCAGATCAGTCAGATACGCAGTATTTT.

The chain recombines TRBV10-3 with TRBJ2-1; 7 bases agree with TRBD2. CDR1 is ENHRY and CDR2 is SYGVKD in the germline V gene. Germline trimming cut 2 bases from V and 12 bases from J; bases unmatched to any gene: 1. The length of the CDR3 is 11 residues. CDR3 sequence reads: CAISEGGGQFF. The CDR3 region has the DNA TGTGCCATCAGTGAGGGCGGGGGGCAGTTCTTC.

The chain employs TRBV5-6 and TRBJ2-1, with 8 bases lining up with TRBD2. This CDR3 has 16 residues. V shed 0 bases, J shed 4 bases, and the junction held 6 bases outside the gene matches. Per germline, CDR1 SGHDT and CDR2 YYEEEE. CDR3 sequence: CASSLEGGGLYNEQFF. The DNA for the CDR3 is TGTGCCAGCAGCTTGGAGGGCGGGGGGCTATACAATGAGCAGTTCTTC.

This clonotype was found many times. The V and J genes are TRBV7-9 and TRBJ1-1; a possible D gene is TRBD1 (5 bases). Deletions cut 5 bases from V and 0 bases from J, with 16 bases between. In germline, CDR1 is SEHNR, CDR2 FQNEAQ (reference sequence). This CDR3 comprises 16 residues. CDR3: CASSKPRGVMNTEAFF. CDR3 DNA: TGTGCCAGCAGCAAGCCTCGGGGGGTAATGAACACTGAAGCTTTCTTT. Filled out from reference TRBV7-9 and TRBJ1-1, the complete variable domain reads DTGVSQNPRHKITKRGQNVTFRCDPISEHNRLYWYRQTLGQGPEFLTYFQNEAQLEKSRLLSDRFSAERPKGSFSTLEIQRTEQGDSAMYLCASSKPRGVMNTEAFFGQGTRLTVV.

CDR3 DNA: TGTGCCAGCAGCCAACTTACCCACTTGAACACTGAAGCTTTCTTT. Translating it yields CASSQLTHLNTEAFF. The gene calls are TRBV3-1 and TRBJ1-1; D uncertain. Looked up from germline, CDR1 is LGHDT and CDR2 is YNNKEL (reference sequence). This CDR3 is 15 amino acids long. Deletions cut 2 bases from V and 0 bases from J, with 10 bases between.

This clonotype was seen a few times. The V call is TRBV5-1, the J call TRBJ2-2, with 11 bases fitting TRBD2. The CDR3 is 14 amino acids. Germline CDR1 SGHRS, CDR2 YFSETQ. The J segment lost 7 bases and the V segment lost 5 bases, leaving 4 bases of the junction unmatched. Here the CDR3 reads CASSTSGGVGELFF. For the CDR3, the DNA is TGCGCCAGCAGTACTAGCGGGGGAGTCGGGGAGCTGTTTTTT.

This clonotype was detected ten times or more. The genes are TRBV5-5 and TRBJ2-7; D is uncertain. This CDR3 spans 13 amino acids. The germline V and J ends were trimmed by 1 base and 1 base, with 6 bases remaining between them. Germline values: CDR1 SGHKS, CDR2 YYEKEE (reference sequence). In DNA form, the CDR3 reads TGTGCCAGCAGCTTGAGGTTATCCTACGAGCAGTACGTC. Amino acid sequence: CASSLRLSYEQYV.

This clonotype has ten or more counts. This chain uses TRBV3-1 with TRBJ1-1; D remains unclear. Germline CDR1 and CDR2: LGHDT and YNNKEL (reference sequence). There are 14 residues in the CDR3. V was shortened by 1 base and J by 0 bases, with 6 bases between the two germline ends. The CDR3 is CASSQVPMNTEAFF. CDR3 sequence (DNA): TGTGCCAGCAGCCAAGTCCCCATGAACACTGAAGCTTTCTTT.

This clonotype has ten or more counts. The chain combines TRBV5-1 with TRBJ2-7; possible D gene TRBD1, 6 bases. V gave up 4 bases and J gave up 2 bases, with 10 bases separating them. Germline V lookup: CDR1 SGHRS, CDR2 YFSETQ. There are 13 residues in the CDR3. Written as DNA, the CDR3 is TGCGCCAGCAGCCAGGGACAAACCTACGAGCAGTACTTC. It encodes CASSQGQTYEQYF.

This clonotype came up a few times. The chain couples TRBV20-1 to TRBJ2-7; 7 bases are a match to TRBD1. The CDR3 length is 13 residues. The junction had 9 bases not matched to a gene; V was cut back by 6 bases and J by 4 bases. Germline V CDR1 and CDR2: DFQATT, SNEGSKA (reference sequence). The CDR3, as DNA: TGCAGTGCAACCCCGGGACAGCCTTACGAGCAGTACTTC. Translated: CSATPGQPYEQYF.

This clonotype has a count of ten or more. This rearrangement joins TRBV5-6 to TRBJ2-5; no firm D call. Germline lookup yields CDR1 SGHDT and CDR2 YYEEEE. The CDR3 loop spans 15 amino acids. Trimming took off 0 bases at V and 2 bases at J, with 11 bases between the two ends. The CDR3 DNA sequence: TGTGCCAGCAGCTTGGGCACTGTTCTTCAAGAGACCCAGTACTTC. Protein sequence: CASSLGTVLQETQYF.

This clonotype was counted only a few times. This chain links TRBV5-1 with TRBJ1-2; D might be TRBD1 (6 bases). The germline gives CDR1 SGHRS, CDR2 YFSETQ. With 2 bases removed from V and 8 bases from J, the gap between germline ends came to 10 bases. The CDR3 is 12 residues long. In nucleotides, the CDR3 is TGCGCCAGCAGCTTTTTACAGGGCGGCTACACCTTC. Translating it yields CASSFLQGGYTF. The whole variable domain, filled in from reference TRBV5-1 and TRBJ1-2, reads KAGVTQTPRYLIKTRGQQVTLSCSPISGHRSVSWYQQTPGQGLQFLFEYFSETQRNKGNFPGRFSGRQFSNSRSEMNVSTLELGDSALYLCASSFLQGGYTFGSGTRLTVV.

This clonotype occurred many times. Its ends do not fully match the called genes, so a read error is possible. The genes are TRBV7-7 and TRBJ2-5, with a possible D match to TRBD1 (7 bases). Germline CDR1 SSHAT, CDR2 FNYEAQ (reference sequence). The CDR3 sequence is 14 residues long. CDR3 nucleotides: TGTGCTAGCAGCTCCACAGGGGAGGTGGAGACCCAGTACTTC. Its protein is CASSSTGEVETQYF.

In its sample, this clonotype was seen many times. The genes are TRBV7-8 and TRBJ1-2, with 10 bases matching TRBD1. The CDR3 runs to 13 residues. Germline V CDR1 and CDR2: SGHVS, FQNEAQ. The V gene end was trimmed by 5 bases and the J gene end by 9 bases; junction bases not matched to a gene: 6. Written as DNA, the CDR3 is TGTGCCAGCAGCCTGGACAGGGGGGTGAGCTACACCTTC. This sequence encodes CASSLDRGVSYTF.

The chain carries TRBV12-3 or TRBV12-4 and TRBJ1-4; D might be TRBD1 (5 bases). The CDR3 is made up of 14 amino acids. Trimming shortened V by 5 bases and J by 7 bases, and 14 bases separated the two germline ends. The CDR3: CASSRTLGVEKLFF. The CDR3 coding sequence is TGTGCCAGCAGTAGGACCCTAGGGGTTGAAAAACTGTTTTTT.

This clonotype showed up many times. V is TRBV7-2 and J is TRBJ2-1; 9 positions match TRBD1. The V gene end was trimmed by 5 bases and the J gene end by 6 bases; junction bases not matched to a gene: 8. The germline V gene encodes CDR1 SGHTA and CDR2 FQGNSA. This CDR3 spans 15 amino acids. The CDR3 nucleotides are TGTGCCAGCAGCGCCGGGACAGGGTCACTCAATGAGCAGTTCTTC. Residues: CASSAGTGSLNEQFF.

The table lists this clonotype with many counts. The chain has TRBV5-1 and TRBJ2-3; D possibly corresponds to TRBD2 (7 bases). The CDR3 has 16 amino acids. V shed 0 bases and J shed 5 bases, with 16 bases lying between them. From germline, CDR1 is SGHRS and CDR2 YFSETQ. In nucleotides, the CDR3 is TGCGCCAGCAGCTTGGCCGGCGGGGGCTTGGAAGATACGCAGTATTTT. Protein sequence: CASSLAGGGLEDTQYF.

The rearrangement joins TRBV5-3 to TRBJ2-7; D is unresolved. TRBV5-3 is annotated as an ORF whose role is uncertain. There are 13 residues in the CDR3. CDR3 sequence reads: CARSPGLRCEEYV. CDR3 sequence (DNA): TGTGCCAGGAGCCCCGGGCTCAGGTGCGAGGAGTACGTC.

This clonotype was observed a handful of times. V gene TRBV20-1 combines with J gene TRBJ2-1; D is uncertain. The germline V gene encodes CDR1 DFQATT and CDR2 SNEGSKA (reference sequence). The CDR3 extends over 15 amino acids. The ends were cut back, 6 bases at V and 7 bases at J, with 22 bases in the middle. The DNA for the CDR3 is TGCAGTGCCTCAACCGGGTTTCATGGGTGGAATGAGCAGTTCTTC. The encoded protein is CSASTGFHGWNEQFF.

In its sample, this clonotype was seen many times. V and J are TRBV5-1 and TRBJ2-1; 8 bases map to TRBD1. CDR3 size: 14 residues. V was clipped by 0 bases and J by 9 bases; unmatched bases: 5. CDR1 and CDR2 from the germline V gene are SGHRS and YFSETQ. CDR3 amino acids: CASSLVGQDGEQFF. Here the CDR3 DNA reads TGCGCCAGCAGCTTGGTGGGACAGGACGGTGAGCAGTTCTTC.